A selection of T cell receptor beta chains follows, all from one sample in a study of shared clonotypes between healthy human individuals. TCRdb's copy holds only in-frame clones and misses some; the assay was immunoSEQ multiplex PCR. The table records over 2 million clones, 92% of them present only once. The sequencing input was naive CD4+ T cells from PBMCs. The receptors were gathered from a man between 18 and 35 years old in good health. Some clones in this sample may be carry-over from other donors' samples. CDR3s include the opening cysteine and the closing phenylalanine or tryptophan. A D gene is named only where the DNA matches it firmly. Where a row states a size, it is once, few, many or the class of an expanded clone; other rows omit it.

d_call j_call v_call clone_size cdr3_nt cdr3_aa
- TRBJ1-4 TRBV5-1 - TGCGCCAGCACCCGTCAAGGACAAACTAATGAAAAACTGTTTTTT CASTRQGQTNEKLFF
TRBD2 TRBJ2-7 TRBV11-2 - TGTGCCAGCAGCTTAGGCGGGACTAGCGGGAGCTACGAGCAGTACTTC CASSLGGTSGSYEQYF
- TRBJ1-1 TRBV14 - TGTGCCAGCAGCCCCCGTTGGGGCCGGACTGAAGCTTTCTTT CASSPRWGRTEAFF
- TRBJ2-4 TRBV28 - TGTGCCAGCAGCGACAGGAACATTCGGTACTTC CASSDRNIRYF
- TRBJ1-5 TRBV4-1 - TGCGCCAGCAGCCAAGATATTAGGGACGGGAATCAGCCCCAGCATTTT CASSQDIRDGNQPQHF
TRBD2 TRBJ2-7 TRBV30 - TGTGCCTGGAGTCCGGGACTAGCTGGGGAGCAGTACTTC CAWSPGLAGEQYF
TRBD1 TRBJ1-4 TRBV5-8 once TGTGCCAGCAGCTCCTGGGAGGGGGCCGGGGAAAAACTGTTTTTT CASSSWEGAGEKLFF
TRBD2 TRBJ2-3 TRBV28 - TGTGCCAGCAGCGTCATAACCGGGACTAGCCCCGATACGCAGTATTTT CASSVITGTSPDTQYF
TRBD1 TRBJ1-5 TRBV5-1 - TGCGCCAGCAGCTTAATGACAGGGCAAGATCAGCCCCAGCATTTT CASSLMTGQDQPQHF
- TRBJ2-7 TRBV11-2 - TGTGCCAGCAGCTCCCCAAGCGGGCTAGGCTACGAGCAGTACTTC CASSSPSGLGYEQYF
- TRBJ1-1 TRBV10-3 few TGTGCCATCAGTGGTGAAGGGAACACTGAAGCTTTCTTT CAISGEGNTEAFF
TRBD2 TRBJ2-1 TRBV28 - TGTGCCAGCGCGAATCCACGAAACGGACTAGCGGGCCTCCGCAATGAGCAGTTCTTC CASANPRNGLAGLRNEQFF
- TRBJ2-1 TRBV7-3 few TGTGCCAGCAGCGACACTCTTTATGGCAATGAGCAGTTCTTC CASSDTLYGNEQFF
- TRBJ1-2 TRBV29-1 - TGCAGCGTCGAGACGCAGGGTAGCGGTGGCTACACCTTC CSVETQGSGGYTF
- TRBJ1-1 TRBV5-4 - TGTGCCAGCAGCTCCAGGGGAACATCGGAAGCTTTCTTT CASSSRGTSEAFF
- TRBJ1-6 TRBV27 - TGTGCCAGCAGTTCGTTGATGTCGGATTCACCCCTCCACTTT CASSSLMSDSPLHF
- TRBJ2-7 TRBV6-5 - TGTGCCAGCAGTTACTTACGATTTTCCCACGAGCAGTACTTC CASSYLRFSHEQYF
TRBD2 TRBJ2-3 TRBV5-1 - TGCGCCAGCAGCGCCCGGACTAGCAGCGCAGATACGCAATATTTT CASSARTSSADTQYF
- TRBJ2-1 TRBV28 - TGTGCCAGCAGTTTATTCCCTAATTACAATGAGCAGTTCTTC CASSLFPNYNEQFF
TRBD1 TRBJ2-2 TRBV2 once TGTGCCAGCAGTGAAGGGGACAGGGGGCTAGGGGAGCTGTTTTTT CASSEGDRGLGELFF
TRBD1 TRBJ2-5 TRBV28 - TGTGCCAGCAGTTTACAGGGGGCGGAGGAGACCCAGTACTTC CASSLQGAEETQYF
- TRBJ2-2 TRBV7-9 - TGTGCCAGCAGCCCTCCAGGAGAAACGAACACCGGGGAGCTGTTTTTT CASSPPGETNTGELFF
- TRBJ1-1 TRBV7-9 - TGTGCCAGCAGCTTAGGGAGGGAGTACACTGAAGCTTTCTTT CASSLGREYTEAFF
- TRBJ2-7 TRBV18 - TGTGCCAGCTCACCACTTGCGAGTTCGGGGGTTGCCCACGAGCAGTACTTC CASSPLASSGVAHEQYF
- TRBJ1-2 TRBV7-9 - TGTGCCAGCAGCTTAGTCCCCAGGGGAGGTGGCTACACCTTC CASSLVPRGGGYTF
- TRBJ1-1 TRBV19 - TGTGCCAGTAGCCCTTCGGGGAGGGAGGCTTTCTTT CASSPSGREAFF
TRBD2 TRBJ2-3 TRBV5-6 - TGTGCCAGCAGCTTGGGGTCTAGCGGGACAGATACGCAGTATTTT CASSLGSSGTDTQYF
- TRBJ1-1 TRBV7-2 few TGTGCCAGCAGCTTAGTTTCGCCTGGGGCTTTCTTT CASSLVSPGAFF
- TRBJ1-2 TRBV5-8 once TGTGCCAGCAGCGCGGCAGCTGCTAACTATGGCTACACCTTC CASSAAAANYGYTF
TRBD2 TRBJ2-1 TRBV18 - TGTGCCAGCTCACTACTAGCGGGGGTCCAAGAGGAGCAGTTCTTC CASSLLAGVQEEQFF
TRBD2 TRBJ2-1 TRBV2 once TGTGCCAGCAGTGAACAGCGGGGGACCCGCAATGAGCAGTTCTTC CASSEQRGTRNEQFF
- TRBJ1-4 TRBV28 - TGTGCCAGCAGTTTCCCGGGCGCAACTAATGAAAAACTGTTTTTT CASSFPGATNEKLFF
- TRBJ1-1 TRBV4-1 - TGCGCCAGCAGCCAAGATAACCGGGCGACTGAAGCTTTCTTT CASSQDNRATEAFF
TRBD2 TRBJ2-1 TRBV18 - TGTGCCAGCTCAGCCCAGAGGGGTAGCGGGAGCACCTACAATGAGCAGTTCTTC CASSAQRGSGSTYNEQFF
- TRBJ2-1 TRBV11-3 once TGTGCCAGCAGCTTAGCAGGTTGGGCCAATGAGCAGTTCTTC CASSLAGWANEQFF
- TRBJ1-4 TRBV7-9 - TGTGCCAGCAGCTTAGCGCAGGCTAATGAAAAACTGTTTTTT CASSLAQANEKLFF
TRBD1 TRBJ2-7 TRBV5-4 - TGTGCCAGCAGTCCAGGGGGCGCCTCCTACGAGCAGTACTTC CASSPGGASYEQYF
TRBD1 TRBJ2-2 TRBV18 - TGTGCCAGCTCACCGTCAGCAGGGGGTTCAATCTCCGGGGAGCTGTTTTTT CASSPSAGGSISGELFF
TRBD1 TRBJ2-7 TRBV6-1 - TGTGCCAGCAGTGTTTACGGACAGGGGGCCTACGAGCAGTACTTC CASSVYGQGAYEQYF
TRBD2 TRBJ2-1 TRBV5-1 - TGCGCCAGCAGCTTGGATAGCGGGGCTGGCGAGCAGTTCTTC CASSLDSGAGEQFF
- TRBJ2-3 TRBV4-1 - TGCGCCAGCAGCCAAGATCGGGGGGCTGCAGATACGCAGTATTTT CASSQDRGAADTQYF
- TRBJ2-7 TRBV7-2 - TGTGCCAGCAGCTTACAGGGGGGAGACTACGAGCAGTACTTC CASSLQGGDYEQYF
- TRBJ2-7 TRBV5-5 - TGTGCCAGCAGCTCTGGGGTGGAGGATGGCGAGCAGTACTTC CASSSGVEDGEQYF
TRBD2 TRBJ2-5 TRBV29-1 once TGCAGCGTTGGACGGAAAGCGGGAGGGGCCCAGTACTTC CSVGRKAGGAQYF
- TRBJ1-1 TRBV5-3 few TGTGCCAGGCGGGGCGTAGCTTTCTTT CARRGVAFF
- TRBJ2-3 TRBV6-4 - TGTGCCAGCAGTGACTCAGGGGGAGAGGAAGATACGCAGTATTTT CASSDSGGEEDTQYF
TRBD1 TRBJ2-3 TRBV5-5 - TGTGCCAGCAGCTTGGGGGACAGGGACACAGATACGCAGTATTTT CASSLGDRDTDTQYF
TRBD2 TRBJ2-5 TRBV7-9 - TGTGCCAGCAGCTTAAATAGTGCCGGGGGGGAGACCCAGTACTTC CASSLNSAGGETQYF
TRBD1 TRBJ1-1 TRBV7-9 - TGTGCCAGCAGCTTTCGAGACAGGGGGGAGAACACTGAAGCTTTCTTT CASSFRDRGENTEAFF
- TRBJ1-2 TRBV15 - TGTGCCACCAGCAGAGGCTATCAGGGTAGCGTGGACTATGGCTACACCTTC CATSRGYQGSVDYGYTF
TRBD1 TRBJ1-1 TRBV5-4 once TGTGCCAGCAGCTTAGGACAGGGGGCTTTGGGAGCTGAAGCTTTCTTT CASSLGQGALGAEAFF
- TRBJ2-7 TRBV4-2 - TGTGCCAGCAGCCAAGACCCTAGCCACGAGCAGTACTTC CASSQDPSHEQYF
- TRBJ1-5 TRBV5-8 - TGTGCCAGCGGATCTGGGGCGGGGGTATTGCAGCCCCAGCATTTT CASGSGAGVLQPQHF
- TRBJ2-2 TRBV10-3 - TGTGCCATCAGTGAGTGGGTGGGACAGAACACCGGGGAGCTGTTTTTT CAISEWVGQNTGELFF
TRBD1 TRBJ2-7 TRBV5-5 - TGTGCCAGCAGCTTGGCCCAAGGGACAGACTACGAGCAGTACTTC CASSLAQGTDYEQYF
TRBD2 TRBJ2-3 TRBV11-3 - TGTGCCAGCAGCTTAGGGCCTAGCGGGGGCACAGATACGCAGTATTTT CASSLGPSGGTDTQYF
TRBD1 TRBJ1-4 TRBV4-1 once TGCGCCAGCAGCCAAGATCCCCCAGGGGGCGCGTTATACGAAAAACTGTTTTTT CASSQDPPGGALYEKLFF
TRBD2 TRBJ2-7 TRBV6-5 - TGTGCCAGCAGTTACTCGGGCCGCGGGGGCTCCTACGAGCAGTACTTC CASSYSGRGGSYEQYF
TRBD1 TRBJ1-5 TRBV30 - TGTGCCTGGAGATCGGACAGGGAAAGGGGCAGCAATCAGCCCCAGCATTTT CAWRSDRERGSNQPQHF
- TRBJ1-3 TRBV7-9 - TGTGCCAGCAGCTCAATGGGGACCTCTGGAAACACCATATATTTT CASSSMGTSGNTIYF